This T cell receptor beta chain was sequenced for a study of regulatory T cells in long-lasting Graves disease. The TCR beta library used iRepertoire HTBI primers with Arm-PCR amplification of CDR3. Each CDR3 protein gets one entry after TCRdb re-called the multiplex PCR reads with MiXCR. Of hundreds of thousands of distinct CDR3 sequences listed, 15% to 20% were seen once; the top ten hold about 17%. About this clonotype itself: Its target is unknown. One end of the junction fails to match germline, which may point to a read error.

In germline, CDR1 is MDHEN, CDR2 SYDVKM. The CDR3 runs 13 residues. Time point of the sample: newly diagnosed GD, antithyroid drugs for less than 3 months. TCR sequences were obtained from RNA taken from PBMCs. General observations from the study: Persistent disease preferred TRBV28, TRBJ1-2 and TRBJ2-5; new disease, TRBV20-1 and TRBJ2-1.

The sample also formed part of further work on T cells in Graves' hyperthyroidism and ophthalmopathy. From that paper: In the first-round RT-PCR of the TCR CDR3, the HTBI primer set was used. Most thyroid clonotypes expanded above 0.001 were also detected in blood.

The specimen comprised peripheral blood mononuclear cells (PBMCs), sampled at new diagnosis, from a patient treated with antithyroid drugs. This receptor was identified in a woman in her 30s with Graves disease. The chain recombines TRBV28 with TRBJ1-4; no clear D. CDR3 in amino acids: CASGRVDRQKMFF. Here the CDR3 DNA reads TGTGCCAGCGGGCGAGTAGATCGTCAAAAAATGTTTTTT.